This record concerns one TCR beta chain sequence. Its cognate antigen is unknown. Healthy Caucasian individuals from Russia aged about 6 to 100 were enrolled as donors. The data belong to a study of blood T cells in healthy people across ages. Study in general: About one barcoded beta molecule per two T cells was captured by template switching. Notes on the study in general: Shifts in expanded clonotypes may have been confounded by donor CMV status, which was unknown. Age advanced and TCR beta diversity per million T cells fell, roughly linearly.

With a J-beta primer mix and a sample-barcoded 5' primer, a second PCR ran about 7 to 11 cycles. TCRdb recomputed calls from the 5' RACE reads with MiXCR, one row per CDR3 protein. The sample records over a million distinct CDR3 sequences, under 55% being singletons. The junction had 5 bases not matched to a gene; V was cut back by 2 bases and J by 7 bases. Per germline, CDR1 MNHEY and CDR2 SMNVEV (reference sequence). The CDR3 has 13 amino acids. The source is a woman under 30 in good health. This chain links TRBV27 with TRBJ2-7; 7 bases align to TRBD1. Material for sequencing was blood. CDR3 in amino acids: CASSLDRVSEQYF. The CDR3 DNA reads as TGTGCCAGCAGTTTAGACAGGGTGAGTGAGCAGTACTTC.